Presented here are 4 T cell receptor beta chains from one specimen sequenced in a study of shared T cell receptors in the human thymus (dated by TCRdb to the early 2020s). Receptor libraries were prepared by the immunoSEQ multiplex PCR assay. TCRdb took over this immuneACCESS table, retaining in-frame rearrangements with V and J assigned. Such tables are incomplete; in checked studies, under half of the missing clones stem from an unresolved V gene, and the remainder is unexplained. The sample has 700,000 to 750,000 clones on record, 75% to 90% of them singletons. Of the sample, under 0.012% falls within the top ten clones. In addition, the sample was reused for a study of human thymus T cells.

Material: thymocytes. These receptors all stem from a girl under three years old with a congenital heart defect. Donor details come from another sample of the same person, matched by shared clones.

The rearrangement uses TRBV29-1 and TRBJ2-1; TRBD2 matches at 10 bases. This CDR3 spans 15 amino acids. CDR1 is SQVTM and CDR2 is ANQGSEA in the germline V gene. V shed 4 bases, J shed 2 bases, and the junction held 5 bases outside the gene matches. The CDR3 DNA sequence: TGCAGCGTTGGGCTAGCGGGGGAGGCCTACAATGAGCAGTTCTTC. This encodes CSVGLAGEAYNEQFF.

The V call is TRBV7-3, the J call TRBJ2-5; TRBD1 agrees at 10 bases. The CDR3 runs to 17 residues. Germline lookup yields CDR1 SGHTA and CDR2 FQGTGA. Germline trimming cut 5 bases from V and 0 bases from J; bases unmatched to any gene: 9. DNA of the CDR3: TGTGCCAGCAGCCAATTCCGGGACAGGGGACACCAAGAGACCCAGTACTTC. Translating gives CASSQFRDRGHQETQYF. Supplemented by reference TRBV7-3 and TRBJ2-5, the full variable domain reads GAGVSQTPSNKVTEKGKYVELRCDPISGHTALYWYRQSLGQGPEFLIYFQGTGAADDSGLPNDRFFAVRPEGSVSTLKIQRTERGDSAVYLCASSQFRDRGHQETQYFGPGTRLLVL.

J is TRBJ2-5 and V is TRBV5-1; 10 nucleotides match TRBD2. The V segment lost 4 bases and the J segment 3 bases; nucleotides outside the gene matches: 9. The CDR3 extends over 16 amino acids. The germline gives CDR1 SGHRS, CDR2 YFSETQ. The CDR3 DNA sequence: TGCGCCAGCAGCCCCCATACTCTAGCGGGGGAAGAGACCCAGTACTTC. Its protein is CASSPHTLAGEETQYF.

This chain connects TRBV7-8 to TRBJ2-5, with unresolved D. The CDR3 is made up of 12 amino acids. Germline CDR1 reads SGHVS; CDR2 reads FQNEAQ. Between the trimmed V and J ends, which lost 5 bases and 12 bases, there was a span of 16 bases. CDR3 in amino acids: CASSPLGPPKYF. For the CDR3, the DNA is TGTGCCAGCAGCCCCCTAGGTCCTCCGAAGTACTTC. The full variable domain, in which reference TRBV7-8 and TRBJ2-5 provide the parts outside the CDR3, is GAGVSQSPRYKVAKRGQDVALRCDPISGHVSLFWYQQALGQGPEFLTYFQNEAQLDKSGLPSDRFFAERPEGSVSTLKIQRTQQEDSAVYLCASSPLGPPKYFGPGTRLLVL.